This TCR beta chain was retrieved from a study of cytomegalovirus exposure and HLA in healthy donors. Study-level results: Per a prior analysis, the majority of TCR beta V segments were productive roughly 90% or roughly 30% of the time.

PCR employed 60 Vbeta and 13 Jbeta primers. Assay: immunoSEQ multiplex PCR; the TCRdb copy retains only in-frame clones and omits some. The sample lists about 190,000 clones, roughly 77% occurring once. In the case of this clone: Its antigen is as yet unknown.

Germline V gene sequence: CDR1 LNHDA, CDR2 SQIVND (reference sequence). After removal of 6 bases from V and 9 bases from J, the junction contained 8 bases not matched to a gene. CDR3 length equals 13 residues. Material: PBMCs. The receptor was isolated from a woman in her 30s in good health and CMV-seropositive. The V gene is TRBV19, the J gene TRBJ2-1; TRBD1 matches 7 bases. In DNA, the CDR3 is TGTGCCAGTAGAGACAGGGCCCATAGTGAGCAGTTCTTC. Its translation: CASRDRAHSEQFF.